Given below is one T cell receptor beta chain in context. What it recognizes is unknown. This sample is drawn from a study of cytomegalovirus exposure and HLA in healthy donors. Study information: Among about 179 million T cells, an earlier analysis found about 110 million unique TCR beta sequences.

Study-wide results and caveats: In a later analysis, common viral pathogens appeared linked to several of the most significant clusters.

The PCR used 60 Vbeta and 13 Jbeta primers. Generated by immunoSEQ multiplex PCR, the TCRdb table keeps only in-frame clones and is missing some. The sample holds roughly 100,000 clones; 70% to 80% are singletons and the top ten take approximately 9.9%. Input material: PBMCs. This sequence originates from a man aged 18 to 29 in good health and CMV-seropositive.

This CDR3 is CASRPDSGNTIYF. CDR3 sequence (DNA): TGTGCCAGCAGGCCGGACAGCGGAAACACCATATATTTT. The genes are TRBV6-4 and TRBJ1-3; D might be TRBD1 (6 bases). Germline values: CDR1 MRHNA, CDR2 SNTAGT. Trimming pared 6 bases from V and 4 bases from J, leaving 10 bases between. The CDR3 contains 13 residues.